What follows are 29 T cell receptor beta chains derived from one specimen sequenced in a study of T cells in Graves' hyperthyroidism and ophthalmopathy. RNA transcripts were the template for amplifying TCR beta CDR3 regions. HTBI primers were employed in a first-round RT-PCR of the TCR CDR3. TCRdb ran MiXCR on the multiplex PCR reads and lists one entry per CDR3 protein. The sample contains 600,000 to 650,000 distinct CDR3 sequences, around 15% of which appear only once. Sequencing was done on a sample of blood. The receptor source for this set is a woman aged 30 to 39 with Graves' hyperthyroidism.

This clonotype was observed at least ten times. This chain uses TRBV28 with TRBJ1-3; a weak D match, TRBD1 (6 bases). The CDR3 runs to 15 residues. V was trimmed by 3 bases and J by 2 bases, leaving 11 bases between them. The germline gives CDR1 MDHEN, CDR2 SYDVKM. The CDR3 sequence is CASSFRGQTGNTIYF. The CDR3 nucleotides read TGTGCCAGCAGTTTCCGGGGACAAACTGGAAACACCATATATTTT.

The chain links TRBV20-1 to TRBJ1-3; TRBD1 matches at 7 bases. There are 14 residues in the CDR3. In germline, CDR1 is DFQATT, CDR2 SNEGSKA (reference sequence). V was pared by 6 bases and J by 4 bases, with 9 bases of the junction left unmatched. The CDR3 sequence: CSARQGVRGNTIYF. The DNA for the CDR3 is TGCAGTGCCAGACAGGGCGTGAGAGGAAACACCATATATTTT.

This clonotype was counted between two and nine times. The V gene is TRBV6-1, the J gene TRBJ1-5; the match to TRBD1 covers 9 bases. The junction had 5 bases not matched to a gene; V was cut back by 8 bases and J by 9 bases. Germline V CDR1 and CDR2: MNHNS, SASEGT. The CDR3 is 12 amino acids. The CDR3 DNA is TGTGCCAGCCAGACGGGACAGGGGCCCCAGCATTTT. Translated, it gives CASQTGQGPQHF.

This clonotype was recorded at least ten times. The V call is TRBV20-1, the J call TRBJ2-4, with D possibly TRBD1 on 6 matching bases. V was clipped by 4 bases and J by 4 bases, with 14 bases between them. This CDR3 region has 14 residues. Germline V gives CDR1 DFQATT, CDR2 SNEGSKA (reference sequence). The CDR3 region has the DNA TGCAGTGCTAAAGGGTGGGGGCCAAAAAACATTCAGTACTTC. This sequence encodes CSAKGWGPKNIQYF.

The V and J genes are TRBV28 and TRBJ1-1; the D gene is possibly TRBD1 (6 bases). V was clipped by 6 bases and J by 7 bases, with 15 bases between them. CDR1 is MDHEN, CDR2 SYDVKM, per germline. The CDR3 contains 13 residues. This CDR3 reads CASRTGSRIEAFF. CDR3 nucleotide sequence: TGTGCCAGCAGGACAGGCTCTCGGATTGAAGCTTTCTTT.

Notes on this clonotype: A much larger clone differs by one base, so this may be a read error. This sequence joins TRBV12-3 or TRBV12-4 and TRBJ2-3; a weak D match, TRBD1 (5 bases). CDR3 length: 15 amino acids. CDR3 in amino acids: CASRATGQTTDTHYF. The CDR3 nucleotides read TGTGCCAGCAGGGCTACAGGACAAACCACAGATACGCACTATTTT.

Ten or more counts support this clonotype. This chain connects TRBV20-1 to TRBJ1-1, with 8 bases lining up with TRBD1. V was clipped by 6 bases and J by 5 bases; unmatched bases: 8. The CDR3 extends over 13 amino acids. CDR1 and CDR2 from the germline V gene are DFQATT and SNEGSKA (reference sequence). CDR3 in amino acids: CSASGQGGTEAFF. The DNA for the CDR3 is TGCAGTGCCAGCGGACAGGGTGGTACTGAAGCTTTCTTT.

This clonotype came up many times. The chain recombines TRBV6-2 or TRBV6-3 with TRBJ2-5, with 7 bases that match TRBD2. The CDR3 has 14 amino acids. CDR1 MNHEY and CDR2 SVGEGT come from the germline V gene. The junction had 3 bases not matched to a gene; V was cut back by 5 bases and J by 0 bases. In DNA form, the CDR3 reads TGTGCCAGCAGTCCTACTAGCGACCAAGAGACCCAGTACTTC. This translates into CASSPTSDQETQYF.

This clonotype was found a few times. The V gene is TRBV20-1, the J gene TRBJ1-4; D perhaps matches TRBD1 (6 bases). CDR1 is DFQATT and CDR2 is SNEGSKA in the germline V gene (reference sequence). The CDR3 loop spans 13 amino acids. V dropped 4 bases and J dropped 7 bases, with 13 bases sitting between them. The DNA for the CDR3 is TGCAGTGCTACAGAGGGGGGGTTTGAAAAACTGTTTTTT. It translates to CSATEGGFEKLFF.

The table lists this clonotype with a few counts. The chain combines TRBV7-9 with TRBJ1-1; 8 positions match TRBD1. CDR1 SEHNR and CDR2 FQNEAQ come from the germline V gene (reference sequence). The CDR3 is 16 amino acids. Unmatched junction bases numbered 22, after V lost 8 bases and J lost 11 bases. CDR3 amino acids: CASSLVPTGTGMEAFF. DNA for the CDR3: TGTGCCAGCTCACTCGTCCCGACCGGGACAGGAATGGAGGCTTTCTTT. Together with reference TRBV7-9 and TRBJ1-1, the CDR3 gives the full variable domain: DTGVSQNPRHKITKRGQNVTFRCDPISEHNRLYWYRQTLGQGPEFLTYFQNEAQLEKSRLLSDRFSAERPKGSFSTLEIQRTEQGDSAMYLCASSLVPTGTGMEAFFGQGTRLTVV.

This clonotype was seen ten or more times. J is TRBJ1-5 and V is TRBV28, with D perhaps TRBD1 (5 bases). The CDR3 covers 17 residues. The germline V gene has CDR1 MDHEN and CDR2 SYDVKM. V was trimmed by 3 bases and J by 4 bases, leaving 19 bases between them. CDR3 sequence (DNA): TGTGCCAGCAGTTTTTCCCGGCGGGGCCTGGAAAATCAGCCCCAGCATTTT. Translation gives CASSFSRRGLENQPQHF.

This clonotype was recorded at least ten times. This chain joins TRBV30 and TRBJ2-3; D may be TRBD2 (6 bases). Trimming took 2 bases from V and 0 from J, leaving 9 bases between them. Germline V lookup: CDR1 GTSNPN, CDR2 SVGIG (reference sequence). The CDR3 length is 14 residues. The CDR3 region has the DNA TGTGCCTGGAGTCGGGGGTCCAGCACAGATACGCAGTATTTT. Its translation is CAWSRGSSTDTQYF.

In its sample, this clonotype was seen a few times. The V call is TRBV4-1, the J call TRBJ2-7; 7 nucleotides align to TRBD1. With V trimmed by 2 bases and J by 4 bases, 5 bases remained unmatched. This CDR3 has 14 amino acids. Per germline, CDR1 MGHRA and CDR2 YSYEKL. The CDR3 spells CASSQTQGVYEQYF. The CDR3 DNA follows: TGCGCCAGCAGCCAAACCCAGGGGGTGTACGAGCAGTACTTC.

With regard to this clonotype: One end of the junction is discordant with germline, which a read error may explain. CDR3 DNA: TGTACCAGCAGAATATTGACTAGCGGCACCGGGGAGCTGTTTTTT. Protein: CTSRILTSGTGELFF. The chain is built from TRBV6-1 and TRBJ2-2, with TRBD2 matching over 9 bases. The CDR3 has 15 amino acids. Germline lookup yields CDR1 MNHNS and CDR2 SASEGT.

This clonotype came up many times. The chain couples TRBV6-2 or TRBV6-3 to TRBJ2-3; weak D call: TRBD2 (6 bases). Trimming took off 2 bases at V and 4 bases at J, with 13 bases between the two ends. The CDR3 runs 15 residues. Germline V lookup: CDR1 MNHEY, CDR2 SVGEGT. The CDR3: CASSYGDSRADTQYF. As DNA, the CDR3 is TGTGCCAGCAGTTACGGGGACTCCCGTGCAGATACGCAGTATTTT.

This clonotype was picked up many times. This chain links TRBV7-2 with TRBJ2-7; TRBD2 aligns across 14 bases. Germline V gene lookup returns CDR1 SGHTA and CDR2 FQGNSA. This CDR3 has 15 amino acids. J lost 9 bases, V lost 5 bases, and 9 bases had no gene match. The CDR3 DNA reads TGTGCCAGCAGCCCCGGACTAGCGGGAGGAAAGGTGCAGTACTTC. It is translated as CASSPGLAGGKVQYF.

The gene calls are TRBV24-1 and TRBJ1-2, with D uncertain. Trimming stripped 4 bases from V and 0 bases from J, with 5 bases between. Germline-derived CDR1 and CDR2 are KGHDR and SFDVKD. The CDR3 has 13 amino acids. CDR3 coding DNA: TGTGCCACCAGTGAAACACCTAACTATGGCTACACCTTC. Encoded protein: CATSETPNYGYTF.

This chain links TRBV19 with TRBJ2-7, with D possibly being TRBD1 (5 bases). This CDR3 region has 17 residues. With 6 bases removed from V and 3 bases from J, the gap between germline ends came to 24 bases. Germline-derived CDR1 and CDR2 are LNHDA and SQIVND (reference sequence). CDR3 sequence: CASSPRWGGFLGYEQYF. The DNA for the CDR3 is TGTGCCAGTAGCCCCCGGTGGGGCGGATTCCTAGGCTACGAGCAGTACTTC.

A remark on this clonotype: The junction differs from germline at one of its ends, possibly a read error. The chain uses TRBV28 and TRBJ2-7, with D unresolved. CDR1 and CDR2 from the germline V gene are MDHEN and SYDVKM. CDR3 length equals 14 residues. DNA of the CDR3: TGTGCCAGCAGTTTACAACCAAGCTCCTACGAGCGGTACTTC. Amino acids: CASSLQPSSYERYF.

The chain uses TRBV20-1 and TRBJ2-1; D gene ambiguous. The V end lost 0 bases, the J end lost 2 bases, and 11 bases lay between the germline ends. CDR3 length: 15 residues. Germline V gene lookup returns CDR1 DFQATT and CDR2 SNEGSKA (reference sequence). The CDR3: CSARDTKLPYNEQFF. CDR3 DNA: TGCAGTGCTAGAGATACGAAGCTCCCCTACAATGAGCAGTTCTTC.

This clonotype was seen a handful of times. The chain combines TRBV14 with TRBJ1-6, with 7 bases identical to TRBD1. This CDR3 region has 14 residues. The V and J ends lost 2 bases and 8 bases, in that order; junction bases with no gene match: 3. The germline gives CDR1 SGHDN, CDR2 FVKESK. Written as DNA, the CDR3 is TGTGCCAGCAGCCAAAGACAGGGCGATTCACCCCTCCACTTT. As protein: CASSQRQGDSPLHF.

This clonotype came up many times. V gene TRBV20-1 combines with J gene TRBJ1-1; D not certain. This CDR3 comprises 13 residues. Trimming shortened V by 2 bases and J by 1 base, and 8 bases separated the two germline ends. Germline CDR1 is DFQATT and CDR2 is SNEGSKA (reference sequence). This chain's CDR3 is CSARSQRNTEAFF. DNA for the CDR3: TGCAGTGCTAGAAGCCAGAGGAACACTGAAGCTTTCTTT.

This clonotype was counted ten times or more. The chain recombines TRBV2 with TRBJ2-5, with 10 bases that match TRBD1. Germline CDR1 and CDR2: SNHLY and FYNNEI. The V segment lost 4 bases and the J segment 4 bases; nucleotides outside the gene matches: 6. The CDR3 loop spans 15 amino acids. The CDR3 loop is CASSGGDRGIETQYF. CDR3 nucleotide sequence: TGTGCCAGCAGTGGAGGGGACAGGGGAATAGAGACCCAGTACTTC. The full variable domain, rest sourced from reference TRBV2 and TRBJ2-5, is EPEVTQTPSHQVTQMGQEVILRCVPISNHLYFYWYRQILGQKVEFLVSFYNNEISEKSEIFDDQFSVERPDGSNFTLKIRSTKLEDSAMYFCASSGGDRGIETQYFGPGTRLLVL.

This clonotype has just a few counts. As DNA, the CDR3 is TGTGCCAGTAGTATGATACAGGGCTTGGATCAGCCCCAGCATTTT. Amino acid sequence: CASSMIQGLDQPQHF. This chain connects TRBV19 to TRBJ1-5, with D perhaps TRBD1 (6 bases). The CDR3 has 15 residues. Germline values: CDR1 LNHDA, CDR2 SQIVND (reference sequence). V dropped 3 bases and J dropped 5 bases, with 14 bases sitting between them.

The chain combines TRBV25-1 with TRBJ1-1, with a tentative D call TRBD1 (5 bases). V was cut by 9 bases and J by 5 bases, with 16 bases left in between. CDR3 length: 13 amino acids. Germline-derived CDR1 and CDR2 are MGHDK and SYGVNS. The CDR3: CASTSGVRTEAFF. CDR3 nucleotide sequence: TGTGCCAGTACCTCGGGGGTTAGGACTGAAGCTTTCTTT.

There are many counts of this clonotype. This chain connects TRBV12-3 or TRBV12-4 to TRBJ1-2, with 7 bases aligning to TRBD1. Trimming removed 5 bases from V and 4 bases from J; junction bases left unmatched: 7. This CDR3 has 14 residues. The CDR3 bases are TGTGCCAGCAGTCCCAGGGGGGGTGTCTATGGCTACACCTTC. Amino acid sequence: CASSPRGGVYGYTF.

This clonotype was seen many times. The chain combines TRBV6-1 with TRBJ2-7; TRBD1 agrees at 9 bases. Per the germline V gene, CDR1 is MNHNS and CDR2 is SASEGT. The CDR3 consists of 15 residues. The V and J ends lost 7 bases and 3 bases, in that order; junction bases with no gene match: 10. Here the CDR3 reads CASTPRRGQGYEQYF. The CDR3 region has the DNA TGTGCCAGCACCCCCCGGCGGGGACAGGGCTACGAGCAGTACTTC.

This clonotype was observed a handful of times. V and J are TRBV28 and TRBJ1-2; TRBD1 matches 10 bases. Trimming cost V 4 bases and J 4 bases; bases outside gene matches: 15. The length of the CDR3 is 18 residues. Germline loops: CDR1 MDHEN, CDR2 SYDVKM. The CDR3 protein is CASSSASPGTGAPYGYTF. DNA of the CDR3: TGTGCCAGCAGTTCTGCCTCTCCCGGGACAGGGGCCCCCTATGGCTACACCTTC.

This clonotype was counted only a few times. V and J are TRBV7-8 and TRBJ1-1; tentative D call: TRBD1 (6 bases). From germline, CDR1 is SGHVS and CDR2 FQNEAQ. This CDR3 spans 14 amino acids. With 2 bases removed from V and 4 bases from J, the gap between germline ends came to 11 bases. DNA of the CDR3: TGTGCCAGCAGCTTAACAGGGTCGACCACTGAAGCTTTCTTT. Translating gives CASSLTGSTTEAFF.